These 9 T cell receptor beta chains came from one sample sequenced in a study of blood T cell repertoires in COVID-19 (dated by TCRdb to the early 2020s). The library was made by the immunoSEQ multiplex PCR assay. Held by TCRdb, this immuneACCESS table contains in-frame sequences only and omits some clones. Under half of the omission traces to an unresolved V gene where checked; the cause of the rest is unknown. The sample table shows some 300,000 clones, and about 91% are seen once. 6.9% of the sample is taken by the ten largest. Sample: peripheral blood. The receptors shown here come from a woman aged 25 to 39 who had recovered from COVID-19.

This clone came up once. The gene calls are TRBV7-8 and TRBJ1-2; D remains unclear. The germline V and J ends were trimmed by 1 base and 6 bases, with 15 bases remaining between them. Germline CDR1 and CDR2: SGHVS and FQNEAQ. The length of the CDR3 is 15 residues. In DNA, the CDR3 is TGTGCCAGCAGCTTAGTAAATCCGAGACTTGATGGCTACACCTTC. It yields the protein CASSLVNPRLDGYTF.

This clone was seen just once. The V gene is TRBV10-3, the J gene TRBJ2-3; TRBD2 aligns across 7 bases. CDR3 length: 16 amino acids. V trimming: 4 bases; J trimming: 1 base; junction bases outside the gene matches: 8. The germline V gene encodes CDR1 ENHRY and CDR2 SYGVKD. The CDR3 is CAISAGLRTRTDTQYF. CDR3 coding DNA: TGTGCCATCAGTGCGGGACTACGGACCCGCACAGATACGCAGTATTTT.

The chain has TRBV18 and TRBJ2-7; D might be TRBD2 (5 bases). The CDR3 is made up of 14 amino acids. The V and J ends lost 2 bases and 3 bases respectively, with 11 bases between them. Germline V gene data show CDR1 as KGHSH and CDR2 as LQKENI. The CDR3 DNA is TGTGCCAGCTCACCAAACCGGGATGGCTACGAGCAGTACTTC. Translating it yields CASSPNRDGYEQYF.

The rearrangement joins TRBV15 to TRBJ2-2; D perhaps matches TRBD2 (5 bases). This CDR3 is 15 amino acids long. Germline lookup yields CDR1 LNHNV and CDR2 YYDKDF (reference sequence). Trimming took off 1 base at V and 2 bases at J, with 8 bases between the two ends. CDR3 DNA: TGTGCCACCAGCAGAGTTGAGGGTAACACCGGGGAGCTGTTTTTT. Amino acid sequence: CATSRVEGNTGELFF. Using reference TRBV15 and TRBJ2-2 for the parts outside the CDR3, the full variable domain is DAMVIQNPRYQVTQFGKPVTLSCSQTLNHNVMYWYQQKSSQAPKLLFHYYDKDFNNEADTPDNFQSRRPNTSFCFLDIRSPGLGDTAMYLCATSRVEGNTGELFFGEGSRLTVL.

The chain uses TRBV5-4 and TRBJ2-6; 9 bases line up with TRBD1. V shed 3 bases and J 4 bases; nucleotides not matched to a gene: 11. This CDR3 has 18 amino acids. From germline, CDR1 is SGHNT and CDR2 YYREEE (reference sequence). The CDR3 is CASSSPSTGGSGANVLTF. The CDR3, as DNA: TGTGCCAGCAGCTCCCCTTCGACAGGGGGGTCCGGGGCCAACGTCCTGACTTTC.

The chain's CDR3 is CASSDSGETDTQYF. CDR3 DNA: TGTGCCAGCAGTGACTCGGGCGAGACAGATACGCAGTATTTT. The chain uses TRBV6-4 and TRBJ2-3; D gene uncertain. V was pared by 0 bases and J by 3 bases, with 7 bases between. The CDR3 contains 14 residues. The germline CDR1 and CDR2 sequences are MRHNA and SNTAGT.

This rearrangement joins TRBV5-1 to TRBJ2-3; D is perhaps TRBD2 (7 bases). The ends were cut back, 3 bases at V and 6 bases at J, with 14 bases in the middle. CDR1 and CDR2 (germline): SGHRS, YFSETQ. The CDR3 is 14 amino acids. CDR3 sequence reads: CASSSGDYLDTQYF. The DNA for the CDR3 is TGCGCCAGCAGCTCAGGGGACTACTTGGATACGCAGTATTTT.

V and J are TRBV18 and TRBJ1-5, with 7 bases fitting TRBD1. The length of the CDR3 is 16 residues. The V gene end was trimmed by 5 bases and the J gene end by 0 bases; junction bases not matched to a gene: 7. Looked up from germline, CDR1 is KGHSH and CDR2 is LQKENI. The DNA for the CDR3 is TGTGCCAGCTCAACAACTAGGGACAGTAGCAATCAGCCCCAGCATTTT. Its translation: CASSTTRDSSNQPQHF. Full variable domain (remainder filled in from reference TRBV18 and TRBJ1-5): NAGVMQNPRHLVRRRGQEARLRCSPMKGHSHVYWYRQLPEEGLKFMVYLQKENIIDESGMPKERFSAEFPKEGPSILRIQQVVRGDSAAYFCASSTTRDSSNQPQHFGDGTRLSIL.

This chain uses TRBV3-1 (or the pseudogene TRBV3-2) with TRBJ1-1; a weak D match, TRBD1 (5 bases). The CDR3 extends over 12 amino acids. Germline V gene lookup returns CDR1 LGHDT and CDR2 YNNKEL (reference sequence). Trimming left V 6 bases short and J 8 bases short, with 13 bases between. CDR3 sequence reads: CASSPREGEAFF. CDR3 nucleotide sequence: TGTGCCAGCAGTCCCAGGGAGGGAGAAGCTTTCTTT.